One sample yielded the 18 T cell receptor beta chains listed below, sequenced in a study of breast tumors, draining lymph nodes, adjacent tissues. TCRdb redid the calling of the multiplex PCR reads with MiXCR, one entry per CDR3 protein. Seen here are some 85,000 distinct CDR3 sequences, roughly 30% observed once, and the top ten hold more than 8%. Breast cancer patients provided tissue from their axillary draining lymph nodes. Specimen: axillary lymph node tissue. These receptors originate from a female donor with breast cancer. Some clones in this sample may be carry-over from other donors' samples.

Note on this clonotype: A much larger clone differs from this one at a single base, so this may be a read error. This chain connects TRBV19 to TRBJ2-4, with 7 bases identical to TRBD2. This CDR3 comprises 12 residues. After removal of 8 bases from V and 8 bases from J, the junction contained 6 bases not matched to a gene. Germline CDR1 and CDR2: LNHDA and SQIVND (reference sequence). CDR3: CASRAGRDIQYF. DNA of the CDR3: TGTGCCAGTCGCGCGGGGAGGGACATTCAGTACTTC.

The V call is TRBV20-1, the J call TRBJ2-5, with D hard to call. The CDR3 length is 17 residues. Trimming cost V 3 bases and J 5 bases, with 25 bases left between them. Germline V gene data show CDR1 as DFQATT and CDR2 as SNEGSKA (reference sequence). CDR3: CSASPQIKPAGVETQYF. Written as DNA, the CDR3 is TGCAGTGCTAGCCCACAAATAAAACCGGCAGGTGTGGAGACCCAGTACTTC.

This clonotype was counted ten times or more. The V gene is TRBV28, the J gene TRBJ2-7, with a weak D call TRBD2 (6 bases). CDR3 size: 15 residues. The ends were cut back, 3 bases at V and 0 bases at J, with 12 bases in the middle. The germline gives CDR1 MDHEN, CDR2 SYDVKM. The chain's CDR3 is CASSFRGISSYEQYF. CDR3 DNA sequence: TGTGCCAGCAGTTTCCGGGGGATTAGCTCCTACGAGCAGTACTTC. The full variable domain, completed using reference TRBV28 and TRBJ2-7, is DVKVTQSSRYLVKRTGEKVFLECVQDMDHENMFWYRQDPGLGLRLIYFSYDVKMKEKGDIPEGYSVSREKKERFSLILESASTNQTSMYLCASSFRGISSYEQYFGPGTRLTVT.

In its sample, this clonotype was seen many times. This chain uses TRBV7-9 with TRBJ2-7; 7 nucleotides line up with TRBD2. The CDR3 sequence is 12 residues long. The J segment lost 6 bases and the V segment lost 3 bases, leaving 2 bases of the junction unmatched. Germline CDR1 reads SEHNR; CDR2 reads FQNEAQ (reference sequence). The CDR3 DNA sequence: TGTGCCAGCAGCTTCGGCGGGGGCGAGCAGTACTTC. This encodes CASSFGGGEQYF.

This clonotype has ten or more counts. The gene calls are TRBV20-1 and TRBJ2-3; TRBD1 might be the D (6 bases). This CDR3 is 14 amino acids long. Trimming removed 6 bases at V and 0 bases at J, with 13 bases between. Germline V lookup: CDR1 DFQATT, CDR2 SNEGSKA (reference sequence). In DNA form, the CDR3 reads TGCAGTGCAAACCGGGACACTAGCACAGATACGCAGTATTTT. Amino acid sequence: CSANRDTSTDTQYF.

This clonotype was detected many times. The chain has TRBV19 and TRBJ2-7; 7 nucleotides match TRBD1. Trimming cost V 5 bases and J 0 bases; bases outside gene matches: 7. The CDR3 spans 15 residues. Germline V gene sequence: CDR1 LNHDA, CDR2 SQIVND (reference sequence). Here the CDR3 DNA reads TGTGCCAGTAGTTCCGACAGGGACGGCTCCTACGAGCAGTACTTC. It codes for CASSSDRDGSYEQYF.

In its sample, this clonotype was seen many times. The CDR3 nucleotides read TGTGCCAGCAGTCTTGCGATGCCCTACGAGCAGTACTTC. Its translation is CASSLAMPYEQYF. The chain carries TRBV27 and TRBJ2-7; no clear D. This CDR3 is built from 13 residues. Germline-derived CDR1 and CDR2 are MNHEY and SMNVEV (reference sequence). Trimming removed 5 bases at V and 2 bases at J, with 10 bases between.

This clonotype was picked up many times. The CDR3 region is CASSLGQGGGANVLTF. For the CDR3, the DNA is TGCGCCAGCAGCTTGGGTCAAGGAGGAGGGGCCAACGTCCTGACTTTC. The gene calls are TRBV5-1 and TRBJ2-6; a weak D match, TRBD2 (5 bases). Trimming removed 0 bases at V and 4 bases at J, with 11 bases between. From germline, CDR1 is SGHRS and CDR2 YFSETQ. The CDR3 length is 16 residues.

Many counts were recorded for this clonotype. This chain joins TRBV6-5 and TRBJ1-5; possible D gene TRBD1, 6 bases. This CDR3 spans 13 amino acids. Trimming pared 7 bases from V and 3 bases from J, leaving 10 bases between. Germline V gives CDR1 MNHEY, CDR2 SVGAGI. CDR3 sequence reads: CASKGGLNQPQHF. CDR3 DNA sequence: TGTGCCAGCAAAGGGGGTCTCAATCAGCCCCAGCATTTT.

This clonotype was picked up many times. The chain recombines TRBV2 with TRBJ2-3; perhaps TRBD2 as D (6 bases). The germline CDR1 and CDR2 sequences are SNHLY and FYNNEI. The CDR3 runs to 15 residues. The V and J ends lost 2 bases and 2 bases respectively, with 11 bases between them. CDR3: CASSEFVGLTDTQYF. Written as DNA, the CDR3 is TGTGCCAGCAGTGAATTTGTGGGACTCACAGATACGCAGTATTTT.

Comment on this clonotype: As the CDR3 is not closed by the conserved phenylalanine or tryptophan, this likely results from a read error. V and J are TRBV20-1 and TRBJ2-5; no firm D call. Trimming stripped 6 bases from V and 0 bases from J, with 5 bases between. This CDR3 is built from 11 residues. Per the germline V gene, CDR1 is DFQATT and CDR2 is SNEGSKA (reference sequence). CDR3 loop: CSAQHQETQYL. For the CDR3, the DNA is TGCAGTGCGCAACACCAAGAGACCCAGTACCTC.

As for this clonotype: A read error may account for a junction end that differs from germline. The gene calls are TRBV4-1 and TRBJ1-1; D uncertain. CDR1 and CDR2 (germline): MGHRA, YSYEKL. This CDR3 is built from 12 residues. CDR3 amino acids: CAGSPPSTEAFF. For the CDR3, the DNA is TGCGCCGGCAGCCCTCCTTCCACTGAAGCTTTCTTT.

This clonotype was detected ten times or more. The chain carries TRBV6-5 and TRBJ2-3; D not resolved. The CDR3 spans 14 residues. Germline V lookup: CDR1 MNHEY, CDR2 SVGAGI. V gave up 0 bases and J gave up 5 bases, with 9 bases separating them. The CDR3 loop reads CASSYSSGVDTQYF. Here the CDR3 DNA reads TGTGCCAGCAGTTACTCTTCTGGCGTAGATACGCAGTATTTT.

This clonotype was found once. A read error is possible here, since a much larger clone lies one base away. Written as DNA, the CDR3 is TGTGCCAGCAGTGTGGTCCTTCAGGGGTTGGTCACTGAAGCTTTCTTT. Amino acids: CASSVVLQGLVTEAFF. The rearrangement uses TRBV25-1 and TRBJ1-1; D perhaps matches TRBD1 (6 bases). The CDR3 has 16 residues. V lost 4 bases to trimming and J lost 4 bases, with 19 bases between them. Germline assignment: CDR1 MGHDK and CDR2 SYGVNS. Full variable domain (rest looked up from reference TRBV25-1 and TRBJ1-1): EADIYQTPRYLVIGTGKKITLECSQTMGHDKMYWYQQDPGMELHLIHYSYGVNSTEKGDLSSESTVSRIRTEHFPLTLESARPSHTSQYLCASSVVLQGLVTEAFFGQGTRLTVV.

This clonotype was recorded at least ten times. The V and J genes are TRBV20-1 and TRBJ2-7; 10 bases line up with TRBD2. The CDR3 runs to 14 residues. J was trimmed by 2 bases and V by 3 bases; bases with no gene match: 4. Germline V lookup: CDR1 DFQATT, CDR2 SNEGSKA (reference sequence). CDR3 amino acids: CSASPLAGAYEQYF. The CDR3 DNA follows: TGCAGTGCTAGCCCCCTAGCGGGAGCCTACGAGCAGTACTTC.

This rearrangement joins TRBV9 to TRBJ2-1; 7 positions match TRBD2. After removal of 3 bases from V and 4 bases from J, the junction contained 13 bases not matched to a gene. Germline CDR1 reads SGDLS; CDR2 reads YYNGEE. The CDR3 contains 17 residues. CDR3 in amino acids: CASSARTSASPYNEQFF. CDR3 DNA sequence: TGTGCCAGCAGCGCACGAACTAGCGCCTCCCCGTACAATGAGCAGTTCTTC.

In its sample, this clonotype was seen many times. The CDR3 coding sequence is TGTGCCAGCAGCTCAGACTCTGGAAACACCATATATTTT. Its protein product is CASSSDSGNTIYF. J is TRBJ1-3 and V is TRBV5-6, with D unresolved. Germline lookup yields CDR1 SGHDT and CDR2 YYEEEE. V lost 3 bases to trimming and J lost 0 bases, with 4 bases between them. The CDR3 totals 13 residues.

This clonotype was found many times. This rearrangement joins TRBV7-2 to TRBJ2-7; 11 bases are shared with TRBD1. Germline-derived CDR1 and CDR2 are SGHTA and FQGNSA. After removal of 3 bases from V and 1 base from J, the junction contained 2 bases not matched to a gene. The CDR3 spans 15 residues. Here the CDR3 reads CASSFRDRGSYEQYF. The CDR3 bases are TGTGCCAGCAGCTTCCGGGACAGGGGGTCCTACGAGCAGTACTTC.